Listed below are T cell receptor beta chains from one sample, sequenced in a study of control samples from healthy donors and cancer patients. Sequencing was performed with immunoSEQ multiplex PCR; in TCRdb, only in-frame clones are kept and a portion is missing. The sample has 65,000 to 95,000 clones, about 91% seen once. Input material: blood. These receptors were collected from a man aged 45-65 years in good health. The CDR3 runs from the conserved cysteine through the conserved F or W. The D gene is left open where the match is weak. The size entry is marked missing in some rows and otherwise reads once, few, many or a size class.

cdr3_aa: CASVISGGNTEAFF; cdr3_nt: TGTGCTAGTGTAATATCCGGGGGGAACACTGAAGCTTTCTTT; v_call: TRBV12-5; clone_size: NA; j_call: TRBJ1-1; d_call: NA
cdr3_aa: CASSEATGLFGMDNQPQHF; cdr3_nt: TGTGCCAGCAGTGAAGCTACAGGGCTCTTTGGTATGGACAATCAGCCCCAGCATTTT; v_call: TRBV6-1; clone_size: few; j_call: TRBJ1-5; d_call: NA
cdr3_aa: CAIQIQGSLYEQYF; cdr3_nt: TGTGCCATTCAAATACAGGGATCTCTCTACGAGCAGTACTTC; v_call: TRBV24-1; clone_size: NA; j_call: TRBJ2-7; d_call: NA
cdr3_aa: CASSQAPPSNYGYTF; cdr3_nt: TGTGCCAGCAGCCAAGCTCCTCCTTCTAACTATGGCTACACCTTC; v_call: TRBV4-2; clone_size: NA; j_call: TRBJ1-2; d_call: NA
cdr3_aa: CASSDGTSNQPQHF; cdr3_nt: TGTGCCAGCTCCGACGGGACTTCGAATCAGCCCCAGCATTTT; v_call: TRBV7-9; clone_size: NA; j_call: TRBJ1-5; d_call: NA
cdr3_aa: CASRLADTQYF; cdr3_nt: TGTGCCAGTAGGTTGGCAGATACGCAGTATTTT; v_call: TRBV19; clone_size: NA; j_call: TRBJ2-3; d_call: NA
cdr3_aa: CASSLVGLAGALSYEQYF; cdr3_nt: TGTGCCAGCAGCTTAGTGGGACTAGCGGGGGCACTCTCCTACGAGCAGTACTTC; v_call: TRBV7-2; clone_size: NA; j_call: TRBJ2-7; d_call: TRBD2
cdr3_aa: CASSRDRIYEQYF; cdr3_nt: TGTGCCAGCAGCCGGGACAGAATCTACGAGCAGTACTTC; v_call: TRBV6-5; clone_size: NA; j_call: TRBJ2-7; d_call: TRBD1
cdr3_aa: CASSQGQGMNTEAFF; cdr3_nt: TGTGCCAGCAGCCAAGGACAGGGAATGAACACTGAAGCTTTCTTT; v_call: TRBV4-2; clone_size: once; j_call: TRBJ1-1; d_call: TRBD1
cdr3_aa: CASSFGGRGGSPLHF; cdr3_nt: TGTGCCAGCAGCTTCGGAGGGAGGGGCGGTTCACCCCTCCACTTT; v_call: TRBV9; clone_size: NA; j_call: TRBJ1-6; d_call: NA
cdr3_aa: CASSPTPEGVAQYF; cdr3_nt: TGTGCCAGCTCTCCCACCCCGGAGGGGGTTGCGCAGTATTTT; v_call: TRBV18; clone_size: NA; j_call: TRBJ2-3; d_call: NA